This TCR beta chain was sequenced in a study of T cells in Graves' hyperthyroidism and ophthalmopathy. Authors of the study amplified TCR beta CDR3 regions from RNA transcripts. Researchers ran a first-round RT-PCR on the TCR CDR3 using the HTBI primer set. TCRdb reanalysed the multiplex PCR reads using MiXCR and keeps one entry per CDR3 protein. This table has some 600,000 distinct CDR3 sequences, roughly 46% appearing once. The junction had 11 bases not matched to a gene; V was cut back by 5 bases and J by 5 bases. This CDR3 spans 15 amino acids. Absent ophthalmopathy progression within 18 months defined stable Graves' hyperthyroidism. Recently diagnosed hyperthyroidism of less than 2 months' duration affected patients aged 18 to 65. Investigators excluded patients with uncontrolled infection, other autoimmune disease, pregnancy or lactation. This clonotype was seen a handful of times.

This chain connects TRBV12-3 or TRBV12-4 to TRBJ2-5, with 7 nucleotides matching TRBD2. This TCR derives from a woman in her late teens or twenties with Graves' hyperthyroidism. Sequenced sample: peripheral blood or thyroid tissue (not recorded which). The CDR3 reads CASSTRDYLPETQYF. CDR3 DNA: TGTGCCAGCAGTACCCGGGACTACCTACCGGAGACCCAGTACTTC.